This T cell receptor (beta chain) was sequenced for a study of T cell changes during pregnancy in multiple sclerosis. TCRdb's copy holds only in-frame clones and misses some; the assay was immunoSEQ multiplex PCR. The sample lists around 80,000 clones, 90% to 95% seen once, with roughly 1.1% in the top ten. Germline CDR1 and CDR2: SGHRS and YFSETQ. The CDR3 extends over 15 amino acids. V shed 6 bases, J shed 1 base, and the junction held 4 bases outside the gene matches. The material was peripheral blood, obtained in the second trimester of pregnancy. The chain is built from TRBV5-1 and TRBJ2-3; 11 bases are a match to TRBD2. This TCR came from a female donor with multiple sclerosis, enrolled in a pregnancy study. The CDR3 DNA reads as TGCGCCAGCACCCCACTAGCGGGAGGCACAGATACGCAGTATTTT. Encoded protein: CASTPLAGGTDTQYF.